Listed here are 17 T cell receptor beta chains from one sample, sequenced in a study of cytomegalovirus exposure and HLA in healthy donors (dated by TCRdb to about 2017). Libraries were prepared through the immunoSEQ multiplex PCR assay. For the multiplex PCR, a mixture combining 60 forward primers for TCR Vbeta segments and 13 reverse primers for TCR Jbeta segments was used. The table comes from immuneACCESS by way of TCRdb, which keeps in-frame sequences with V and J called. Part of the clones is missing from these tables; in studies checked, under half for an unresolved V gene and the rest for unknown reasons. The table for this sample lists 95,000 or so clones; roughly 70% of them were counted only once. The top ten hold about 15% of the sample. The sample consisted of PBMCs. The receptors come from a woman between 50 and 59 years old in good health and CMV-seropositive.

This clone was seen a single time. The chain couples TRBV5-1 to TRBJ2-7, with 7 positions matching TRBD2. This CDR3 is 15 amino acids long. The J segment lost 3 bases and the V segment lost 3 bases, leaving 9 bases of the junction unmatched. Germline CDR1 and CDR2: SGHRS and YFSETQ. The CDR3 here is CASSSRGVRYYEQYF. CDR3 bases: TGCGCCAGCAGCTCACGGGGGGTCAGGTACTACGAGCAGTACTTC.

V gene TRBV29-1 combines with J gene TRBJ2-3, with D perhaps TRBD1 (6 bases). The CDR3 extends over 15 amino acids. With 1 base removed from V and 0 bases from J, the gap between germline ends came to 11 bases. Germline assignment: CDR1 SQVTM and CDR2 ANQGSEA. Written as DNA, the CDR3 is TGCAGCGTTGAAGTAATAGGGACAAGCACAGATACGCAGTATTTT. The encoded protein is CSVEVIGTSTDTQYF.

J is TRBJ2-4 and V is TRBV28; 8 bases map to TRBD2. The CDR3 has 15 amino acids. Unmatched junction bases numbered 14, after V lost 8 bases and J lost 8 bases. Germline V gene data show CDR1 as MDHEN and CDR2 as SYDVKM. The CDR3 is CASHKGTSGRDIQYF. The CDR3 nucleotides are TGTGCCAGCCACAAGGGGACTAGTGGCCGGGACATTCAGTACTTC. The entire variable domain, with the rest obtained from reference TRBV28 and TRBJ2-4, is as follows: DVKVTQSSRYLVKRTGEKVFLECVQDMDHENMFWYRQDPGLGLRLIYFSYDVKMKEKGDIPEGYSVSREKKERFSLILESASTNQTSMYLCASHKGTSGRDIQYFGAGTRLSVL.

The rearrangement uses TRBV28 and TRBJ2-5, with a weak D call TRBD1 (6 bases). The ends were cut back, 7 bases at V and 5 bases at J, with 17 bases in the middle. The CDR3 runs 14 residues. The germline CDR1 and CDR2 sequences are MDHEN and SYDVKM. CDR3 nucleotide sequence: TGTGCCAGCACCTACAGGGCCCGGAGGGAGACCCAGTACTTC. Translating it yields CASTYRARRETQYF.

The chain employs TRBV9 and TRBJ2-5; TRBD2 matches at 9 bases. V trimming: 0 bases; J trimming: 11 bases; junction bases outside the gene matches: 8. Germline values: CDR1 SGDLS, CDR2 YYNGEE. The CDR3 runs 14 residues. The CDR3 is CASSVEGSGSSQYF. CDR3 nucleotides: TGTGCCAGCAGCGTAGAGGGTAGCGGGAGCTCACAGTACTTC.

This clone is a singleton in its sample. The rearrangement joins TRBV28 to TRBJ2-1; weak D call: TRBD1 (5 bases). The CDR3 spans 14 residues. The germline gives CDR1 MDHEN, CDR2 SYDVKM. Trimming left V 9 bases short and J 9 bases short, with 21 bases between. DNA for the CDR3: TGTGCCAGTCTACAGGATAGTCGGATAACTGAGCAGTTCTTC. Encoded protein: CASLQDSRITEQFF. The full variable domain, rest sourced from reference TRBV28 and TRBJ2-1, is DVKVTQSSRYLVKRTGEKVFLECVQDMDHENMFWYRQDPGLGLRLIYFSYDVKMKEKGDIPEGYSVSREKKERFSLILESASTNQTSMYLCASLQDSRITEQFFGPGTRLTVL.

This clone is a singleton in its sample. The rearrangement links TRBV28 to TRBJ2-7, with D possibly being TRBD2 (7 bases). Looked up from germline, CDR1 is MDHEN and CDR2 is SYDVKM. This CDR3 contains 18 residues. Trimming left V 2 bases short and J 0 bases short, with 20 bases between. CDR3 nucleotide sequence: TGTGCCAGCAGTTTAACCTTCGCCGGGGGGCGCGTCTCCTACGAGCAGTACTTC. The encoded protein is CASSLTFAGGRVSYEQYF.

This clone was recorded a few times. The V gene is TRBV29-1, the J gene TRBJ2-3; 7 positions agree with TRBD1. Germline CDR1 and CDR2: SQVTM and ANQGSEA. The CDR3 has 15 residues. V lost 6 bases, J lost 0 bases, and 9 bases stayed unmatched. This CDR3 reads CSVEPGTASTDTQYF. DNA for the CDR3: TGCAGCGTAGAACCCGGGACAGCTAGCACAGATACGCAGTATTTT.

J is TRBJ2-3 and V is TRBV28; D might be TRBD1 (6 bases). The CDR3 has 16 amino acids. V was pared by 8 bases and J by 0 bases, with 18 bases between. Germline loops: CDR1 MDHEN, CDR2 SYDVKM. This CDR3 is CASALGRQASTDTQYF. CDR3 DNA sequence: TGTGCCAGCGCTCTAGGGAGACAGGCGAGCACAGATACGCAGTATTTT.

The chain is built from TRBV25-1 and TRBJ1-5, with a tentative D call TRBD1 (6 bases). The V end lost 6 bases, the J end lost 0 bases, and 12 bases lay between the germline ends. The germline V gene has CDR1 MGHDK and CDR2 SYGVNS. The CDR3 is made up of 15 amino acids. The chain's CDR3 is CASRGAGDSNQPQHF. The CDR3 DNA is TGTGCCAGCAGGGGGGCAGGAGATAGCAATCAGCCCCAGCATTTT.

This clone was seen only a few times. V and J are TRBV10-1 and TRBJ2-1; TRBD2 matches 7 bases. With V trimmed by 2 bases and J by 0 bases, 7 bases remained unmatched. The germline V gene encodes CDR1 WNHNN and CDR2 SYGVQD (reference sequence). The CDR3 is made up of 17 amino acids. CDR3 sequence: CASSEPQSGISYNEQFF. CDR3 nucleotides: TGCGCCAGCAGTGAGCCCCAGAGCGGGATCTCCTACAATGAGCAGTTCTTC.

This clone was seen more than once but under ten times. The J gene is TRBJ1-1, the V gene TRBV10-1, with D perhaps matching TRBD1 (6 bases). There are 13 residues in the CDR3. CDR1 and CDR2 from the germline V gene are WNHNN and SYGVQD (reference sequence). Trimming cost V 6 bases and J 1 base, with 9 bases left between them. The CDR3 coding sequence is TGCGCCAGCAGACACAGGGAGAACACTGAAGCTTTCTTT. Amino acids: CASRHRENTEAFF.

The chain recombines TRBV4-1 with TRBJ1-1; D is undetermined. The CDR3 is made up of 13 amino acids. Trimming cost V 6 bases and J 1 base, with 9 bases left between them. Germline loops: CDR1 MGHRA, CDR2 YSYEKL. The CDR3 DNA sequence: TGCGCCAGCAGTCGTAACAGGAACACTGAAGCTTTCTTT. It specifies CASSRNRNTEAFF.

The chain is built from TRBV5-5 and TRBJ2-7; no clear D gene. The germline V and J ends were trimmed by 0 bases and 4 bases, with 11 bases remaining between them. CDR3 length: 14 amino acids. CDR1 SGHKS and CDR2 YYEKEE come from the germline V gene (reference sequence). CDR3: CASSLDQFSYEQYF. CDR3 DNA: TGTGCCAGCAGCTTGGATCAGTTTTCATACGAGCAGTACTTC.

In DNA, the CDR3 is TGTGCCAGCTCACCAGGGAGCAAGGGCTCAGATACGCAGTATTTT. Translated, it gives CASSPGSKGSDTQYF. The V call is TRBV18, the J call TRBJ2-3; weak D call: TRBD2 (5 bases). V dropped 2 bases and J dropped 4 bases, with 13 bases sitting between them. Germline CDR1 reads KGHSH; CDR2 reads LQKENI. The CDR3 spans 15 residues.

This chain connects TRBV7-2 to TRBJ1-1; D call uncertain. The CDR3 contains 14 residues. V gave up 1 base and J gave up 1 base, with 7 bases separating them. CDR1 is SGHTA and CDR2 is FQGNSA in the germline V gene. The CDR3 reads CASSLGTGNTEAFF. The CDR3 bases are TGTGCCAGCAGCTTAGGAACCGGGAACACTGAAGCTTTCTTT.

The chain employs TRBV2 and TRBJ1-1; no firm D call. The CDR3 totals 13 residues. Looked up from germline, CDR1 is SNHLY and CDR2 is FYNNEI. Between the trimmed V and J ends, which lost 10 bases and 0 bases, there was a span of 12 bases. CDR3 residues: CATQRELNTEAFF. As DNA, the CDR3 is TGTGCCACACAGAGAGAACTGAACACTGAAGCTTTCTTT.